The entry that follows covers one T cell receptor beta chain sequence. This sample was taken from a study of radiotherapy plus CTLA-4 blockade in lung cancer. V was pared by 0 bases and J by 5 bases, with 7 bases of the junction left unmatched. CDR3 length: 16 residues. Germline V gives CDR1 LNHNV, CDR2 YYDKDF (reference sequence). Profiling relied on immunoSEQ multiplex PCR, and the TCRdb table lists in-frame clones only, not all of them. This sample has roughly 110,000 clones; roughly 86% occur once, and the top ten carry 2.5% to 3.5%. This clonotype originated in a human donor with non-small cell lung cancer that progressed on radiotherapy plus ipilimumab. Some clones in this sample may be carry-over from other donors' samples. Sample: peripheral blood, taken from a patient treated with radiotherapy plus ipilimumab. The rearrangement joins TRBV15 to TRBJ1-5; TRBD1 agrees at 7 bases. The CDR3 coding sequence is TGTGCCACCAGCAGAGATTGGCGGCAGGGGGATCAGCCCCAGCATTTT. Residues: CATSRDWRQGDQPQHF.